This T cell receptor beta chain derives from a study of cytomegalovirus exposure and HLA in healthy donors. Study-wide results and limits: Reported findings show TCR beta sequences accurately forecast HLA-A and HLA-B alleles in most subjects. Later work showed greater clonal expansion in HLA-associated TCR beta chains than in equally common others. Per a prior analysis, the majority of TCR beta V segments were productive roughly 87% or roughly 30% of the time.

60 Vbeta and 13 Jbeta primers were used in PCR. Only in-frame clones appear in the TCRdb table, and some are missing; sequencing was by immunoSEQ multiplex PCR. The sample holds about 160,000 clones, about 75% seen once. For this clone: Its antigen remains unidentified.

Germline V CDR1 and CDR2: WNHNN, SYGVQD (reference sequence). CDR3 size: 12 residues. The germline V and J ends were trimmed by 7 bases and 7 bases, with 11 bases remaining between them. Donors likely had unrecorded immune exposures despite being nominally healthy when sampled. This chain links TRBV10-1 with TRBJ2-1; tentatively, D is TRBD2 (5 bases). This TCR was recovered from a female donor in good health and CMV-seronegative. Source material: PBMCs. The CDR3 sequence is CASTNTRNEQFF. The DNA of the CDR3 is TGCGCCAGCACCAACACTAGAAATGAGCAGTTCTTC.